This TCR beta chain was retrieved from a study of blood T cell repertoires in COVID-19. Study in general: Acute-phase and convalescent COVID-19 samples originated in the United States, Italy and Spain. The cDNA or gDNA used as material had been derived from T cells, B-cell-depleted T cells, or PBMCs.

In the source study's methods: Reference gene primers were amplified, and this amplification served to estimate nucleated cell counts. Produced via immunoSEQ multiplex PCR; TCRdb's table is partial and in-frame only. D and trimming were read from the DNA, whereas the V and J calls and clone size are those reported in that table. The table shows approximately 260,000 clones, with about nine tenths occurring only once. Recovered status applied to Cohort 3 donors who had two consecutive negative PCRs. It also applied to those with clearance or with symptom resolution. This CDR3 contains 15 residues. The receptor's source is a woman between 18 and 29 years old who had recovered from COVID-19. The rearrangement uses TRBV21-1 and TRBJ1-2; the table's D call of TRBD1 was not tested on the DNA. TRBV21-1 is marked as a pseudogene. Sequenced: PBMCs or T cells enriched from blood (not recorded which). CDR3 DNA sequence: TGTGCCAGCAGCAAAGAAAGGGACAGGGACCATGGCTACACCTTC. It translates to CASSKERDRDHGYTF.